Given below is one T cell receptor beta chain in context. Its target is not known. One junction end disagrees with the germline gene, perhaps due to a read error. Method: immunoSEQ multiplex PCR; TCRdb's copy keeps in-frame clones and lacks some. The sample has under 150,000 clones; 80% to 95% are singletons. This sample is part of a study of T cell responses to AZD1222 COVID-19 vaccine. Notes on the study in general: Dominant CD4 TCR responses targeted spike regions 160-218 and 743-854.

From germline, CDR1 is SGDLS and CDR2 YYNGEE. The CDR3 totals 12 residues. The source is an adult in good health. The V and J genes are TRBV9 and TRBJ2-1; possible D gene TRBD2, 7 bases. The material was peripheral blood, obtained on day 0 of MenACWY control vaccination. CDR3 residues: CASSSEGGTVVF. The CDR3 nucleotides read TGTGCCAGCAGCTCAGAGGGGGGGACGGTGGTCTTC.